Presented here are 23 T cell receptor beta chains from one specimen sequenced in a study of early T cells in non-severe SARS-CoV-2 infection. Each CDR3 protein is one row after TCRdb ran MiXCR on the 5' RACE reads. Here the sample spans around 52,000 distinct CDR3 sequences, roughly 11% being singletons. The material sequenced was whole blood. The receptor set was obtained from an adult who was a healthcare worker with PCR-confirmed SARS-CoV-2 infection or an uninfected control (not recorded which).

This clonotype was counted between two and nine times. The gene calls are TRBV11-2 and TRBJ2-7, with TRBD1 matching 7 bases. The V gene end was trimmed by 5 bases and the J gene end by 5 bases; junction bases not matched to a gene: 9. This CDR3 has 14 residues. Germline CDR1 and CDR2: SGHAT and FQNNGV. The CDR3 region has the DNA TGTGCCAGCAGCGAACGACAGGGAGCGAACGAGCAGTACTTC. This codes for CASSERQGANEQYF.

In this sample, this clonotype turned up a few times. This chain connects TRBV7-3 to TRBJ2-1; TRBD2 agrees at 10 bases. In germline, CDR1 is SGHTA, CDR2 FQGTGA. CDR3 length: 15 amino acids. V shed 7 bases and J 5 bases; nucleotides not matched to a gene: 8. CDR3 loop: CASTPGGLANNEQFF. The DNA of the CDR3 is TGTGCCAGCACCCCAGGGGGACTAGCGAACAATGAGCAGTTCTTC. Full variable domain (rest looked up from reference TRBV7-3 and TRBJ2-1): GAGVSQTPSNKVTEKGKYVELRCDPISGHTALYWYRQSLGQGPEFLIYFQGTGAADDSGLPNDRFFAVRPEGSVSTLKIQRTERGDSAVYLCASTPGGLANNEQFFGPGTRLTVL.

The gene calls are TRBV18 and TRBJ1-4, with D possibly being TRBD1 (6 bases). The ends were cut back, 4 bases at V and 0 bases at J, with 9 bases in the middle. The germline CDR1 and CDR2 sequences are KGHSH and LQKENI. The CDR3 is 15 amino acids. The CDR3 is CASSHPGATNEKLFF. CDR3 in DNA: TGTGCCAGCTCACACCCAGGGGCAACTAATGAAAAACTGTTTTTT.

This clonotype was recorded many times. The chain carries TRBV7-3 and TRBJ1-1; D is ambiguous. CDR3 length: 14 amino acids. Germline-derived CDR1 and CDR2 are SGHTA and FQGTGA. The V end was cut by 2 bases, the J end by 3 bases, with 10 bases between. CDR3 sequence (DNA): TGTGCCAGCAGCTTAGGAGGGTTGGACACTGAAGCTTTCTTT. This sequence encodes CASSLGGLDTEAFF.

In this sample, this clonotype is medium-sized (0.01 to 0.1%). The chain couples TRBV19 to TRBJ2-3, with D possibly matching TRBD2 (6 bases). This CDR3 comprises 14 residues. Germline V gives CDR1 LNHDA, CDR2 SQIVND (reference sequence). The ends were cut back, 9 bases at V and 2 bases at J, with 15 bases in the middle. The CDR3 nucleotides are TGTGCCAGCTCGCGGGCGGGACCCACAGATACGCAGTATTTT. It is translated as CASSRAGPTDTQYF. Variable domain in full (rest from reference TRBV19 and TRBJ2-3): DGGITQSPKYLFRKEGQNVTLSCEQNLNHDAMYWYRQDPGQGLRLIYYSQIVNDFQKGDIAEGYSVSREKKESFPLTVTSAQKNPTAFYLCASSRAGPTDTQYFGPGTRLTVL.

V and J are TRBV5-1 and TRBJ2-1; maybe TRBD2 (6 bases). The CDR3 covers 14 residues. V lost 5 bases and J lost 5, with 14 bases in between. Per germline, CDR1 SGHRS and CDR2 YFSETQ. This chain's CDR3 is CASRRGLENNEQFF. The CDR3 bases are TGCGCCAGCAGGAGGGGACTGGAAAACAATGAGCAGTTCTTC.

This clonotype was counted a few times. This chain connects TRBV15 to TRBJ1-1, with D unresolved. CDR1 and CDR2 from the germline V gene are LNHNV and YYDKDF (reference sequence). Deletions cut 0 bases from V and 1 base from J, with 9 bases between. The CDR3 has 15 amino acids. CDR3: CATSRDPIGNTEAFF. For the CDR3, the DNA is TGTGCCACCAGCAGAGATCCAATAGGGAACACTGAAGCTTTCTTT.

This clonotype was picked up a small number of times. The chain employs TRBV28 and TRBJ1-2, with D perhaps TRBD1 (5 bases). From germline, CDR1 is MDHEN and CDR2 SYDVKM. Between the trimmed V and J ends, which lost 7 bases and 14 bases, there was a span of 20 bases. The CDR3 spans 12 residues. CDR3 nucleotide sequence: TGTGCCAGCACCAAAGAACCCCCGGGGCGGACCTTC. Translating gives CASTKEPPGRTF.

The V call is TRBV12-3 or TRBV12-4, the J call TRBJ2-6; TRBD1 aligns across 9 bases. V lost 6 bases, J lost 2 bases, and 8 bases stayed unmatched. This CDR3 is built from 17 residues. The CDR3 nucleotides read TGTGCCAGCAGGATACCGGGACAGGGAGCTGGGGCCAACGTCCTGACTTTC. It codes for CASRIPGQGAGANVLTF.

This clonotype was observed many times. V is TRBV5-1 and J is TRBJ1-2, with a possible D match to TRBD1 (5 bases). Trimming shortened V by 4 bases and J by 6 bases, and 13 bases separated the two germline ends. CDR3 size: 13 residues. The germline CDR1 and CDR2 sequences are SGHRS and YFSETQ. The CDR3 loop reads CASSTGELHGYTF. CDR3 nucleotides: TGCGCCAGCAGCACGGGGGAATTGCATGGCTACACCTTC.

The chain combines TRBV2 with TRBJ2-5; tentatively, D is TRBD2 (5 bases). CDR3 length: 13 residues. The V end lost 6 bases, the J end lost 5 bases, and 13 bases lay between the germline ends. Germline V gene data show CDR1 as SNHLY and CDR2 as FYNNEI. The CDR3 spells CASSALGGETQYF. CDR3 nucleotide sequence: TGTGCCAGCAGCGCCCTCGGCGGGGAGACCCAGTACTTC.

The V gene is TRBV20-1, the J gene TRBJ2-5, with D uncertain. V was shortened by 3 bases and J by 3 bases, with 20 bases between the two germline ends. The length of the CDR3 is 16 residues. Per germline, CDR1 DFQATT and CDR2 SNEGSKA (reference sequence). DNA of the CDR3: TGCAGTGCTAGGGGGTTTCGACGCGCCCGCGAAGAGACCCAGTACTTC. Translated: CSARGFRRAREETQYF.

The chain recombines TRBV4-1 with TRBJ2-3; TRBD2 matches at 10 bases. The germline CDR1 and CDR2 sequences are MGHRA and YSYEKL. Trimming at V came to 4 bases and at J to 5 bases, leaving 9 bases not matched to a gene. The CDR3 is 16 amino acids. As DNA, the CDR3 is TGCGCCAGCAGCCCAGGACTAGCGGCCAGGTTAGATACGCAGTATTTT. Its protein is CASSPGLAARLDTQYF.

This clonotype appeared a few times. This chain uses TRBV3-1 with TRBJ2-2; TRBD2 agrees at 14 bases. The trim removed 4 bases at V and 4 bases at J, leaving 11 bases unmatched. This CDR3 has 19 amino acids. Looked up from germline, CDR1 is LGHDT and CDR2 is YNNKEL (reference sequence). The CDR3 here is CASSLSPGLAGVSTGELFF. The CDR3, as DNA: TGTGCCAGCAGCCTCTCACCGGGACTAGCGGGAGTTAGCACCGGGGAGCTGTTTTTT.

This clonotype was detected a few times. The chain carries TRBV20-1 and TRBJ2-4; a possible D gene is TRBD1 (5 bases). Germline assignment: CDR1 DFQATT and CDR2 SNEGSKA (reference sequence). Trimming shortened V by 3 bases and J by 5 bases, and 11 bases separated the two germline ends. The CDR3 spans 13 residues. CDR3 sequence reads: CSASSTDQNIQYF. The CDR3 region has the DNA TGCAGTGCTAGTTCGACAGATCAAAACATTCAGTACTTC.

The rearrangement uses TRBV29-1 and TRBJ2-7; D uncertain. The CDR3 is 13 residues long. The germline V gene has CDR1 SQVTM and CDR2 ANQGSEA. Trimming removed 7 bases from V and 6 bases from J, with 19 bases in between. CDR3 amino acids: CSGRPAGGGEQYF. As DNA, the CDR3 is TGCAGCGGCCGTCCGGCAGGCGGCGGCGAGCAGTACTTC.

Concerning this clonotype itself: A read error may account for a junction end that differs from germline. This rearrangement joins TRBV5-5 to TRBJ2-2; D is possibly TRBD1 (6 bases). The CDR3 is 15 amino acids. The germline CDR1 and CDR2 sequences are SGHKS and YYEKEE (reference sequence). CDR3 sequence reads: CVSSRDTSGTGELFF. CDR3 sequence (DNA): TGTGTCAGCAGCCGGGACACCTCGGGCACCGGGGAGCTGTTTTTT.

This clonotype has a count of ten or more. V is TRBV12-3 or TRBV12-4 and J is TRBJ1-1; 11 bases map to TRBD1. The CDR3 is made up of 14 amino acids. V lost 5 bases, J lost 7 bases, and 6 bases stayed unmatched. The chain's CDR3 is CASSVDRGLGEAFF. DNA for the CDR3: TGTGCCAGCAGTGTGGACAGGGGGCTTGGTGAAGCTTTCTTT.

The sample holds many counts of this clonotype. This chain connects TRBV12-3 or TRBV12-4 to TRBJ1-6, with unresolved D. CDR3 length: 14 amino acids. V was trimmed by 11 bases and J by 9 bases, leaving 20 bases between them. CDR3 in DNA: TGTGCCTCACGTGGCCTTATGATGGGTTCACCCCTCCACTTT. Its protein is CASRGLMMGSPLHF.

This clonotype has more than one count but fewer than ten. J is TRBJ2-3 and V is TRBV7-2, with unresolved D. The ends were cut back, 2 bases at V and 0 bases at J, with 18 bases in the middle. There are 18 residues in the CDR3. Germline assignment: CDR1 SGHTA and CDR2 FQGNSA. CDR3 loop: CASSLMVLLLQSTDTQYF. In DNA, the CDR3 is TGTGCCAGCAGCTTAATGGTTTTATTACTTCAAAGCACAGATACGCAGTATTTT.

There are a few counts of this clonotype. V gene TRBV5-1 combines with J gene TRBJ2-3; 10 bases match TRBD2. V shed 4 bases and J 0 bases; nucleotides not matched to a gene: 5. The CDR3 consists of 16 residues. CDR1 is SGHRS, CDR2 YFSETQ, per germline. Here the CDR3 reads CASSEGLAESTDTQYF. The CDR3 DNA reads TGCGCCAGCAGCGAAGGACTAGCGGAGAGCACAGATACGCAGTATTTT.

The V and J genes are TRBV4-1 and TRBJ1-2; D gene ambiguous. Trimming removed 2 bases at V and 3 bases at J, with 16 bases between. This CDR3 is built from 16 residues. Germline CDR1 reads MGHRA; CDR2 reads YSYEKL. DNA of the CDR3: TGCGCCAGCAGCCAAAGGAAGGCAGGTCGAGACTATGGCTACACCTTC. Translation gives CASSQRKAGRDYGYTF.

This clonotype was detected many times. This chain connects TRBV7-2 to TRBJ2-2, with 10 positions matching TRBD2. V was pared by 4 bases and J by 1 base, with 0 bases of the junction left unmatched. The CDR3 loop spans 15 amino acids. Germline CDR1 is SGHTA and CDR2 is FQGNSA. The chain's CDR3 is CASSWTSGNTGELFF. CDR3 in DNA: TGTGCCAGCAGCTGGACTAGCGGGAACACCGGGGAGCTGTTTTTT.